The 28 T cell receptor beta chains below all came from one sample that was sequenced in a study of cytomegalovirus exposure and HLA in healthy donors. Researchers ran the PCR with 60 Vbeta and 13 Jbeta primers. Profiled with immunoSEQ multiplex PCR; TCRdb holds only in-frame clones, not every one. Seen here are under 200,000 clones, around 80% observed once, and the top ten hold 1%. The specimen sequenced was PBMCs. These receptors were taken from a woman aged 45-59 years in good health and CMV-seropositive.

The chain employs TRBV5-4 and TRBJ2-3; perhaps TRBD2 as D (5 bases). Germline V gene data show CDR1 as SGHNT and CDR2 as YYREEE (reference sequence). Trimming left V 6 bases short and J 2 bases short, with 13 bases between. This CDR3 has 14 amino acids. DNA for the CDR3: TGTGCCAGCAACCTCCGGGGTGTCACAGATACGCAGTATTTT. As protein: CASNLRGVTDTQYF.

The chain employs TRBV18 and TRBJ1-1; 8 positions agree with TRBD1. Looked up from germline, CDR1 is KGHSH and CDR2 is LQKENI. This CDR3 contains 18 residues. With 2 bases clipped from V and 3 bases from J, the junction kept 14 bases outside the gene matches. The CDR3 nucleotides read TGTGCCAGCTCACCAAACGGTGTCAGGGGGCGCTTGGACACTGAAGCTTTCTTT. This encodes CASSPNGVRGRLDTEAFF.

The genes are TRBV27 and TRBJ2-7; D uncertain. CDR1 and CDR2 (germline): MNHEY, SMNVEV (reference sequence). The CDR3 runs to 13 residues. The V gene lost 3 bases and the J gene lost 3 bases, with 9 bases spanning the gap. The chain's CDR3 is CASSLALGYEQYF. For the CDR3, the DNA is TGTGCCAGCAGTTTGGCCCTAGGCTACGAGCAGTACTTC.

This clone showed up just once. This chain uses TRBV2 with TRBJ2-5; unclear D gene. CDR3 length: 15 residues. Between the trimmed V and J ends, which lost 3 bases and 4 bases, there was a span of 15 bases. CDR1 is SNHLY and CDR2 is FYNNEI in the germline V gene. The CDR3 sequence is CASSDGYLPGETQYF. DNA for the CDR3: TGTGCCAGCAGTGACGGATACTTACCAGGAGAGACCCAGTACTTC.

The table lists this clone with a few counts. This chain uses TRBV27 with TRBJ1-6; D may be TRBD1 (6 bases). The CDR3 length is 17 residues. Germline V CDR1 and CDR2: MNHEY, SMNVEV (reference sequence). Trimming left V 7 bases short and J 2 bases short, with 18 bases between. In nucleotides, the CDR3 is TGTGCCAGCAAAGAGGGGGTGGGGGGGGCCTATAATTCACCCCTCCACTTT. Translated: CASKEGVGGAYNSPLHF.

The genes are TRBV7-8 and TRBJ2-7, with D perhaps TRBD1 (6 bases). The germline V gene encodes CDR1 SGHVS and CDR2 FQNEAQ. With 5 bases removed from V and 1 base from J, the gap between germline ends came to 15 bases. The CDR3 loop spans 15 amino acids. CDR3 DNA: TGTGCCAGCAGCCAACGGACAGATCGATCCTACGAGCAGTACTTC. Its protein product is CASSQRTDRSYEQYF.

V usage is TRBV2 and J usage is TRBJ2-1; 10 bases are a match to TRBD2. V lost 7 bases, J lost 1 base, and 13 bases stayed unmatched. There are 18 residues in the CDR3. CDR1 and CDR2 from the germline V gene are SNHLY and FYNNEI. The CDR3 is CASKDQAGGLKSYNEQFF. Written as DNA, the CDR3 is TGTGCCAGCAAGGATCAAGCGGGGGGGCTCAAGTCCTACAATGAGCAGTTCTTC.

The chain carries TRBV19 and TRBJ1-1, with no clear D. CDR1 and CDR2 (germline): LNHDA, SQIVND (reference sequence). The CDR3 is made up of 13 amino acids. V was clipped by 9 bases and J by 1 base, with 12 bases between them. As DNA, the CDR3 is TGTGCCAGCAGGTCTTTGGGGAACACTGAAGCTTTCTTT. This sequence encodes CASRSLGNTEAFF. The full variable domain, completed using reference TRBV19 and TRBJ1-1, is DGGITQSPKYLFRKEGQNVTLSCEQNLNHDAMYWYRQDPGQGLRLIYYSQIVNDFQKGDIAEGYSVSREKKESFPLTVTSAQKNPTAFYLCASRSLGNTEAFFGQGTRLTVV.

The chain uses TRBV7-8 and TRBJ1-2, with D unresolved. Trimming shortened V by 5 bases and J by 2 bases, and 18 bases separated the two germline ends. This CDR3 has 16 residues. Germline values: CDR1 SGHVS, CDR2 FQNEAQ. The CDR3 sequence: CASSRSLSLVNYGYTF. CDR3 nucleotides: TGTGCCAGCAGCCGTAGCCTTTCCCTCGTCAACTATGGCTACACCTTC.

CDR3 sequence: CASSGLRSEAFF. The CDR3 nucleotides read TGTGCCAGCAGTGGACTTCGAAGTGAAGCTTTCTTT. This rearrangement joins TRBV6-1 to TRBJ1-1; D gene uncertain. The CDR3 is made up of 12 amino acids. V was cut by 4 bases and J by 7 bases, with 10 bases left in between. The germline gives CDR1 MNHNS, CDR2 SASEGT.

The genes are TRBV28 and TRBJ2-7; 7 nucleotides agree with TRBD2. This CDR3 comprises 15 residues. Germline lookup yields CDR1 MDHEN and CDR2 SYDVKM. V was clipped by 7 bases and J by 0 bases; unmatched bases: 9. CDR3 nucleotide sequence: TGTGCCAGCACCATTAGCGGGCTTAGCTCCTACGAGCAGTACTTC. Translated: CASTISGLSSYEQYF.

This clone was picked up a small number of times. CDR3 region: CAWRTGAPLSYGYTF. In DNA form, the CDR3 reads TGTGCCTGGCGGACAGGGGCCCCCCTCTCCTATGGCTACACCTTC. The chain couples TRBV30 to TRBJ1-2; 9 bases are a match to TRBD1. The CDR3 has 15 amino acids. The J segment lost 4 bases and the V segment lost 5 bases, leaving 11 bases of the junction unmatched. Germline CDR1 GTSNPN, CDR2 SVGIG (reference sequence).

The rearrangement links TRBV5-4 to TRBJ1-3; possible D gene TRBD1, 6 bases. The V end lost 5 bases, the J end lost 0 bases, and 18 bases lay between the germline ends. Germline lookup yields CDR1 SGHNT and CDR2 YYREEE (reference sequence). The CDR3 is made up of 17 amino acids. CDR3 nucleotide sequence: TGTGCCAGCAGTTCGGACCAAGACAGGAGCTCTGGAAACACCATATATTTT. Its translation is CASSSDQDRSSGNTIYF.

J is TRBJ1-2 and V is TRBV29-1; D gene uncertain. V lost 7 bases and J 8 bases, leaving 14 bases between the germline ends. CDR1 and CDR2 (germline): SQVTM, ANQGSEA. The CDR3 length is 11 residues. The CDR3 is CSASSEGGYTF. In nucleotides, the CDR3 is TGCAGCGCCTCGTCTGAGGGCGGCTACACCTTC.

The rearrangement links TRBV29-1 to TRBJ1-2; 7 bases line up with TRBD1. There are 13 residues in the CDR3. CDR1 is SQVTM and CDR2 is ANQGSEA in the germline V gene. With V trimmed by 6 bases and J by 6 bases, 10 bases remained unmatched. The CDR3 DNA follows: TGCAGCGTAACGACAGGGAATCTCAATGGCTACACCTTC. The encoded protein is CSVTTGNLNGYTF.

The CDR3 region has the DNA TGTGCCAGCAGTTTCGTCCGAGGAAGAGGCTACACCTTC. Residues: CASSFVRGRGYTF. The chain couples TRBV28 to TRBJ1-2; unclear D gene. This CDR3 is built from 13 residues. Trimming removed 3 bases from V and 8 bases from J, with 13 bases in between. The V gene's germline CDR1 is MDHEN and CDR2 SYDVKM.

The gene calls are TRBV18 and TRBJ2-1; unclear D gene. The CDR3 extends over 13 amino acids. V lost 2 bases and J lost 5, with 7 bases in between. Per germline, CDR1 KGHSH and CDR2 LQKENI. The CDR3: CASSPFLDNEQFF. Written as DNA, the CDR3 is TGTGCCAGCTCACCATTCCTAGACAATGAGCAGTTCTTC.

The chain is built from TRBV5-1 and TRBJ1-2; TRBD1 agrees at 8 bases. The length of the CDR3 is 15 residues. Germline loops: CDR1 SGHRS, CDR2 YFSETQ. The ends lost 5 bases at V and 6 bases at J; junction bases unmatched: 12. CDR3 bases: TGCGCCAGCAGTCGAGACAGGGGTGACGGCGATGGCTACACCTTC. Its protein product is CASSRDRGDGDGYTF.

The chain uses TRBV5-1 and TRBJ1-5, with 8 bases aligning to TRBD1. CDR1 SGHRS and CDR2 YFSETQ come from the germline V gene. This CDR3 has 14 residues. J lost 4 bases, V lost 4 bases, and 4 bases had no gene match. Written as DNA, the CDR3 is TGCGCCAGCAGCGAGGGACAGGAGAATCAGCCCCAGCATTTT. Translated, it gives CASSEGQENQPQHF.

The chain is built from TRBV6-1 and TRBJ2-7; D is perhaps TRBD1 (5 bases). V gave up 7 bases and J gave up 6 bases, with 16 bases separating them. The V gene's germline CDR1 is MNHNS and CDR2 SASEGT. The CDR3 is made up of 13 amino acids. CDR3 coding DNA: TGTGCCAGCACCGCGCTCAGGGATGGCGAGCAGTACTTC. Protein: CASTALRDGEQYF.

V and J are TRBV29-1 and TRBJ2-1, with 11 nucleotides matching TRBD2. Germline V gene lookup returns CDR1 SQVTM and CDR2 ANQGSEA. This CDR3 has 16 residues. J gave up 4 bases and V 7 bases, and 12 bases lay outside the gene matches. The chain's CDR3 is CSGTRSTSGTYNEQFF. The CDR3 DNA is TGCAGCGGTACTCGGTCGACTAGCGGGACATACAATGAGCAGTTCTTC.

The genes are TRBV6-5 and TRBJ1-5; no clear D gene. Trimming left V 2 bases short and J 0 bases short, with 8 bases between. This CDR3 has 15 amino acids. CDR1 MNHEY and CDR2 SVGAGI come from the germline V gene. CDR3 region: CASSYVAGSNQPQHF. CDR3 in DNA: TGTGCCAGCAGTTACGTGGCAGGTAGCAATCAGCCCCAGCATTTT.

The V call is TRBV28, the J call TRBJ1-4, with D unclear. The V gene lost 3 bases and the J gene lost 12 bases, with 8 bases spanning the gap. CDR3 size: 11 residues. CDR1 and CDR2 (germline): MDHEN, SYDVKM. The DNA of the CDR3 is TGTGCCAGCAGTTTCCAGGCCGAACTGTTTTTT. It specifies CASSFQAELFF.

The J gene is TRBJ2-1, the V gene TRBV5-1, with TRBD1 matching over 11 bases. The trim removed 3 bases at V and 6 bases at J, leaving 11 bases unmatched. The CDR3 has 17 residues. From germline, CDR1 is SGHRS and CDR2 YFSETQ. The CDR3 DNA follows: TGCGCCAGCAGCTACTGGGACAGGGGGGGTGGTAGCAATGAGCAGTTCTTC. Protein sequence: CASSYWDRGGGSNEQFF.

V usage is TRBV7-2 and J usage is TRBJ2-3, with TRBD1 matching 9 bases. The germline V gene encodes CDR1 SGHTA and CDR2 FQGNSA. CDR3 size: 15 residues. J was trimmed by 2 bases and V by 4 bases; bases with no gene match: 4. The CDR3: CASSSWDRVTDTQYF. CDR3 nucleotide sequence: TGTGCCAGCAGCTCCTGGGACAGGGTCACAGATACGCAGTATTTT.

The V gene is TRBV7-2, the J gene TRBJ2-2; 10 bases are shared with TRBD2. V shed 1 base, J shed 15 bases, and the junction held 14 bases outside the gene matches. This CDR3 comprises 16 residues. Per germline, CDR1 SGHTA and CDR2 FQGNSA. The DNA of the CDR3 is TGTGCCAGCAGCTTAGTAGCTAGCGGGGGCCCCTCTGAGTTGTTTTTT. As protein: CASSLVASGGPSELFF.

The CDR3 reads CASSSRSGGGPAEQYF. CDR3 nucleotides: TGTGCCAGCAGTTCCCGGTCCGGCGGGGGCCCCGCCGAGCAGTACTTC. The genes are TRBV27 and TRBJ2-5; the D gene is possibly TRBD2 (7 bases). The J call is uncertain, as TRBJ2-7 better fits the DNA end. Germline CDR1 reads MNHEY; CDR2 reads SMNVEV (reference sequence). The CDR3 length is 16 residues.

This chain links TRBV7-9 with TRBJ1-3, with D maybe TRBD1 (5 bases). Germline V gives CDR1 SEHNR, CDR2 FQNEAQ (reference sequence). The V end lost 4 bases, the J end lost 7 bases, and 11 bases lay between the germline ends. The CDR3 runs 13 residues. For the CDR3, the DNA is TGTGCCAGCAGCTCAGGGTTTAGGAACACCATATATTTT. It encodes CASSSGFRNTIYF.